This T cell receptor (beta chain) derives from a study of OX40 agonist ivuxolimab in advanced cancers. Study-wide context: Age averaged about 62 years (range about 23 to 80), and around 78% were male.

Repertoires were generated with immunoSEQ multiplex PCR, while TCRdb's copy carries only in-frame clones and drops some. The sample includes over 55,000 clones, approximately 90% of them seen just once. The CDR3 covers 16 residues. Germline trimming cut 0 bases from V and 1 base from J; bases unmatched to any gene: 2. Per germline, CDR1 SGHAT and CDR2 FQNNGV. The input for sequencing was CD4+ or CD8+ T cells sorted from blood, taken in a trial of the OX40 agonist ivuxolimab. This sequence joins TRBV11-2 and TRBJ2-2; 7 nucleotides line up with TRBD2. The receptor comes from an adult with an advanced solid tumor such as melanoma, head and neck, liver or kidney cancer. The DNA for the CDR3 is TGTGCCAGCAGCTTAGAGGCTAGCGGGAACACCGGGGAGCTGTTTTTT. It codes for CASSLEASGNTGELFF.